The TCR beta chain described here comes from a study of vaccination and CD4 T cells after COVID-19 (dated by TCRdb to about 2022). With regard to the full study: Every convalescent patient had a positive nasal swab PCR test for SARS-CoV-2, with mild disease in 9 or 10 patients and severe disease in one. The spike-specific CD4+ TCR repertoire was compared before and after mRNA vaccination in approximately 9 COVID-19 convalescent patients and a handful of infection-naive healthy vaccine recipients. In the convalescent cohort there were six males and four females, among whom were two Hispanic individuals, seven Caucasians, two Asians and one multiracial person. Post-COVID blood samples from convalescent patients were collected a median of around 100 days after diagnosis, with a range of 35 to 161 days. Control cultures received a CEFX viral epitope pool as the positive control, an HIV-1 Nef peptide pool as the negative control, or no peptide. Each participant got two doses of either the Pfizer-BioNTech BNT162b2 vaccine (n=8) or the Moderna mRNA-1273 vaccine (n=2). The time from the second vaccine dose to post-vaccine blood sampling had a median of roughly 70 days and ranged from about 14 to 250 days. The cultures were stimulated with overlapping spike peptide pools from SARS-CoV-2 and from the common cold coronaviruses HCoV-NL63, HCoV-OC43 and HCoV-229E. What the research found in general, with its limitations: Only a relatively small number of convalescent patients were included in the study, and early timepoints following natural infection were not analyzed. Although the median number of SARS-CoV-2-reactive clonotypes went up from approximately 20 after infection to some 38 after vaccination, the increase was not significant. Among the post-vaccine SARS-CoV-2-reactive clones in convalescent patients, a median approximately 86% showed up only after vaccination, which suggests vaccine-specific priming. In convalescent patients, nearly all vaccine-specific clones (304 of 307) were found to be mono-reactive for SARS-CoV-2 spike rather than cross-reactive with common cold coronaviruses.

The sample's treatment or condition label is to be understood as: roughly 10-day PBMC culture with coronavirus spike peptide pools or control peptides (ViraFEST assay). The study used the ViraFEST assay, which expanded antigen-specific T cells with peptide pools and then identified expanded clonotypes by TCR sequencing. Positive SARS-CoV-2 PCR tests in the convalescent patients dated from March to December 2020, before Alpha, Beta and Delta variants emerged in the United States. Each well held about 1.8 million PBMCs cultured with approximately 10 ug/ml peptide pools in IMDM containing roughly 4.7% human AB serum and 8 to 10 IU/ml IL-2. On days 3 and 7, half of the culture medium was replaced with fresh IL-2-containing medium. After 10 days of culture, CD4+ T cells were isolated by negative selection with the EasySep CD4+ T cell isolation kit. Ficoll-Paque Plus gradient centrifugation was used to isolate PBMCs from whole blood, and the isolated PBMCs were then either used fresh or cryopreserved at -140C. Culture conditions were generally each tested in triplicate wells.

The germline V gene supplies CDR1 MNHNS and CDR2 SASEGT. Its CDR3 holds 15 amino acids, cysteine through phenylalanine. Only the CDR3 region is kept as DNA, spanning 45 bases read in frame from base 1. Trimmed from V: 10 bases; trimmed from J: 2 bases; junction bases lacking a gene match: 9. On this clonotype: It has no known antigen specificity. It has no much larger one-base neighbor in the sample; base qualities were not kept.

Library prep was done by PCR. At the Johns Hopkins FTIC core, DNA from the cultured CD4+ T cells underwent TCR sequencing with the Oncomine TCR Beta short-read assay. The QIAamp micro DNA kit was used to extract genomic DNA from the cultured CD4+ T cells. Oncomine TCR Beta libraries from cultured CD4+ T cells were pooled using unique dual indexes and sequenced on an Illumina iSeq 100. Concerning the study's data processing: Non-productive sequences were filtered out, and CDR3s that did not start with C, did not end with F or W, or were shorter than 7 amino acids were discarded. The MANAFEST web application was used to identify antigen-specific clonotypes by comparing peptide-stimulated wells against reference wells and other culture wells. For a clone to be called positive, the clone needed an FDR below 0.05, an odds ratio above 5, and a productive frequency above 0.1% in at least two of three replicate wells. Clonotypes that were significantly expanded in both SARS-CoV-2 spike wells and at least one common cold coronavirus spike condition were defined as cross-reactive. Similarity between CDR3 sequences was evaluated in R version 3.6.1 using Levenshtein distances (stringdist) and unrooted phylogenetic trees (ape). Through fastp at Q25 and MiXCR, TCRdb rebuilt clones from the public reads, retaining in-frame beta chains. Each CDR3 protein gets just one entry, which takes the most common genes and DNA from the rows behind it. V and J calls and clone size were set by TCRdb, not the authors. The sample profile shows around 20,000 distinct CDR3 sequences; approximately 40% of them were found once. Roughly 9.5% of the sample comes from the top ten.

This TCR came from a human donor who had recovered from COVID-19. Here the chain combines TRBV6-1 and TRBJ1-1, with 11 junctional bases fitting TRBD1. Sequences were derived from CD4+ T cells from blood, cultured in vitro, sampled after SARS-CoV-2 vaccination. The sequenced DNA: TGTGCCATCAGGGACAGGGGGTGGTTTAACACTGAAGCTTTCTTT. Its protein product is CAIRDRGWFNTEAFF.